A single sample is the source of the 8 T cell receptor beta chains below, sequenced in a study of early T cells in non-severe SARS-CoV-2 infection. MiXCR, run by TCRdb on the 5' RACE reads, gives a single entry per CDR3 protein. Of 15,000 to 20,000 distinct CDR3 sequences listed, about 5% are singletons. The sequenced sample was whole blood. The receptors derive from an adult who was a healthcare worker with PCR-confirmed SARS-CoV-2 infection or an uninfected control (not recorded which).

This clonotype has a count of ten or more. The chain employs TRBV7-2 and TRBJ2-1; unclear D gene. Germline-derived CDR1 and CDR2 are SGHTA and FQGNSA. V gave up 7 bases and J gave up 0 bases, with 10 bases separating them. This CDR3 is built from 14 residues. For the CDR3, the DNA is TGTGCCAGCAAAAGGACCAGCTCCTACAATGAGCAGTTCTTC. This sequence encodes CASKRTSSYNEQFF.

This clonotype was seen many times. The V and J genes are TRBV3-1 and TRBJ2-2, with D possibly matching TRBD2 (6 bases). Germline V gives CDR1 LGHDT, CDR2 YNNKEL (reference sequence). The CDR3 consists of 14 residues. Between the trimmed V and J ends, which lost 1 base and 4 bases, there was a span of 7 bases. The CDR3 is CASSQVRGTGELFF. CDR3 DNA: TGTGCCAGCAGCCAAGTGCGGGGCACCGGGGAGCTGTTTTTT.

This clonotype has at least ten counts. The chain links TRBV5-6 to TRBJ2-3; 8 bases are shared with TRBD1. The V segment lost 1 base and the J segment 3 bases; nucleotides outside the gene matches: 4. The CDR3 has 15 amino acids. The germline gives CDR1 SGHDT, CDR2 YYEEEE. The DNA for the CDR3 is TGTGCCAGCAGCTTGCGGGACAGGCTAACAGATACGCAGTATTTT. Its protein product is CASSLRDRLTDTQYF.

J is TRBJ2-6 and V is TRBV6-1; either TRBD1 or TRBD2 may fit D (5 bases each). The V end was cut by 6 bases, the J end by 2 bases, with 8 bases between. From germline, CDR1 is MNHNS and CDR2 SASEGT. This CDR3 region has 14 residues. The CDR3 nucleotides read TGTGCCAGCAGGGGGGTAGCTGGGGCCAACGTCCTGACTTTC. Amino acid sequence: CASRGVAGANVLTF.

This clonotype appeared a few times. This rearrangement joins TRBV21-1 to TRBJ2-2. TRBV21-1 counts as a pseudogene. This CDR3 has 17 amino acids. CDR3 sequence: CASSKAFSSANTGELFF. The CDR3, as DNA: TGTGCCAGCAGCAAAGCCTTTTCTAGCGCGAACACCGGGGAGCTGTTTTTT.

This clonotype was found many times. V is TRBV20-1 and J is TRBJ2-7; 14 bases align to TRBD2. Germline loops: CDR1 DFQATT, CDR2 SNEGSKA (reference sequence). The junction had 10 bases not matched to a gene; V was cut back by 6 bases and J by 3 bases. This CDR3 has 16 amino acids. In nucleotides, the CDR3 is TGCAGTGCCTCGTCCGGGACTAGCGGGAGAAACTACGAGCAGTACTTC. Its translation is CSASSGTSGRNYEQYF.

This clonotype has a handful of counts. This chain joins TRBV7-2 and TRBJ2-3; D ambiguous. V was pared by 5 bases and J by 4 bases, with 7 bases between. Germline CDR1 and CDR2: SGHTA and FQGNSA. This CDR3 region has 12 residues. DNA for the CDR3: TGTGCCAGCAGCCCATGGCCAGATACGCAGTATTTT. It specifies CASSPWPDTQYF.

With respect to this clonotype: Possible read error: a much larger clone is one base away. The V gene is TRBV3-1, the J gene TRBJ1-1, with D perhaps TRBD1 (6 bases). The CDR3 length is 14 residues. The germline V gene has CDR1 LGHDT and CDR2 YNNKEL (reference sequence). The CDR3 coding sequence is TGTGTCAGCAGCCAATCCCACAGGGACACTGAAGCTTTCTTT. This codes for CVSSQSHRDTEAFF.